This T cell receptor beta chain derives from a study of cytomegalovirus exposure and HLA in healthy donors. Findings of the study overall: A missense variant in DCLRE1C was later tied to TCR beta V- and J-gene trimming. The authors later found TCR association rates varying by HLA locus, with DRB1 most and HLA-C fewest. TCR beta sequences reportedly predicted most subjects' HLA-A and HLA-B alleles accurately.

About this clone itself: Its specificity is unknown.

The PCR ran on 60 Vbeta and 13 Jbeta primers. Libraries were prepared by immunoSEQ multiplex PCR; TCRdb keeps only in-frame clonotypes and omits some of them. The sample shows about 120,000 clones, 65% to 85% of them seen only once. Donors consisted of healthy bone marrow donors. The sample taken for sequencing was PBMCs. The clonotype was recovered from a man in his fifties or sixties in good health and CMV-seronegative.

The CDR3 reads CASSLVQGAPSKNIQYF. CDR3 DNA: TGTGCCAGCAGCTTGGTACAGGGGGCGCCCTCCAAAAACATTCAGTACTTC. The gene calls are TRBV5-4 and TRBJ2-4; TRBD1 agrees at 9 bases. Looked up from germline, CDR1 is SGHNT and CDR2 is YYREEE (reference sequence). The CDR3 has 17 amino acids. With V trimmed by 0 bases and J by 2 bases, 6 bases remained unmatched. The variable domain in full, completed from reference TRBV5-4 and TRBJ2-4, reads ETGVTQSPTHLIKTRGQQVTLRCSSQSGHNTVSWYQQALGQGPQFIFQYYREEENGRGNFPPRFSGLQFPNYSSELNVNALELDDSALYLCASSLVQGAPSKNIQYFGAGTRLSVL.